This T cell receptor (beta chain) was sequenced for a study of neurological immune-mediated disorders. Whole-study findings and limits: The repertoires of 18 of 34 multiple sclerosis patients fell into one related-CDR3 cluster (a possible signature) under phylogenetic grouping.

Each TCR transcript was tagged with a 10-nucleotide random UMI during 5'RACE. Per sequencing run, 15-18 subjects together gave over 160 million TCR-beta sequences. A single record per CDR3 protein comes from TCRdb applying MiXCR to the 5' RACE reads. The repertoire has about 84,000 distinct CDR3 sequences, 3.5% to 4.5% of them found once; the top ten carry 5.7%. V shed 8 bases and J 0 bases; nucleotides not matched to a gene: 7. From germline, CDR1 is MGHDK and CDR2 SYGVNS. This CDR3 comprises 16 residues. Time point specified: longitudinal time-point 3. Where libraries were unsorted, they were derived from 2 million PBMCs stored at -80 degrees C. This clonotype appeared many times. What it binds is not known.

The clonotype originates from a woman aged 60-70 years with multiple sclerosis. Sequenced material: PBMCs. The chain is built from TRBV25-1 and TRBJ2-3; 11 bases agree with TRBD2. Here the CDR3 reads CASATSGGTSTDTQYF. The CDR3, as DNA: TGTGCCAGCGCCACTAGCGGGGGAACTAGCACAGATACGCAGTATTTT.